This entry concerns a single TCR beta chain. The record originates from a study of shared clonotypes between healthy human individuals. TCRdb keeps only in-frame clones here, not all; method: immunoSEQ multiplex PCR. The table includes 2 million to 3 million clones, more than 85% detected once. The germline V gene encodes CDR1 SQVTM and CDR2 ANQGSEA. The CDR3 has 15 amino acids. Losses at the gene ends were 6 bases for V and 2 bases for J; bases not matched to a gene: 8. This chain links TRBV29-1 with TRBJ1-5; 9 bases align to TRBD1. Sequenced input: naive CD4+ T cells from PBMCs. Subset indicated: CD45RA+ positively selected. The sequence came from a man between 18 and 29 years old in good health. Some clones in this sample may be carry-over from other donors' samples. The CDR3 DNA reads TGCAGCGTAGCTGGGACAGGGCTGGGCAATCAGCCCCAGCATTTT. Translation: CSVAGTGLGNQPQHF.